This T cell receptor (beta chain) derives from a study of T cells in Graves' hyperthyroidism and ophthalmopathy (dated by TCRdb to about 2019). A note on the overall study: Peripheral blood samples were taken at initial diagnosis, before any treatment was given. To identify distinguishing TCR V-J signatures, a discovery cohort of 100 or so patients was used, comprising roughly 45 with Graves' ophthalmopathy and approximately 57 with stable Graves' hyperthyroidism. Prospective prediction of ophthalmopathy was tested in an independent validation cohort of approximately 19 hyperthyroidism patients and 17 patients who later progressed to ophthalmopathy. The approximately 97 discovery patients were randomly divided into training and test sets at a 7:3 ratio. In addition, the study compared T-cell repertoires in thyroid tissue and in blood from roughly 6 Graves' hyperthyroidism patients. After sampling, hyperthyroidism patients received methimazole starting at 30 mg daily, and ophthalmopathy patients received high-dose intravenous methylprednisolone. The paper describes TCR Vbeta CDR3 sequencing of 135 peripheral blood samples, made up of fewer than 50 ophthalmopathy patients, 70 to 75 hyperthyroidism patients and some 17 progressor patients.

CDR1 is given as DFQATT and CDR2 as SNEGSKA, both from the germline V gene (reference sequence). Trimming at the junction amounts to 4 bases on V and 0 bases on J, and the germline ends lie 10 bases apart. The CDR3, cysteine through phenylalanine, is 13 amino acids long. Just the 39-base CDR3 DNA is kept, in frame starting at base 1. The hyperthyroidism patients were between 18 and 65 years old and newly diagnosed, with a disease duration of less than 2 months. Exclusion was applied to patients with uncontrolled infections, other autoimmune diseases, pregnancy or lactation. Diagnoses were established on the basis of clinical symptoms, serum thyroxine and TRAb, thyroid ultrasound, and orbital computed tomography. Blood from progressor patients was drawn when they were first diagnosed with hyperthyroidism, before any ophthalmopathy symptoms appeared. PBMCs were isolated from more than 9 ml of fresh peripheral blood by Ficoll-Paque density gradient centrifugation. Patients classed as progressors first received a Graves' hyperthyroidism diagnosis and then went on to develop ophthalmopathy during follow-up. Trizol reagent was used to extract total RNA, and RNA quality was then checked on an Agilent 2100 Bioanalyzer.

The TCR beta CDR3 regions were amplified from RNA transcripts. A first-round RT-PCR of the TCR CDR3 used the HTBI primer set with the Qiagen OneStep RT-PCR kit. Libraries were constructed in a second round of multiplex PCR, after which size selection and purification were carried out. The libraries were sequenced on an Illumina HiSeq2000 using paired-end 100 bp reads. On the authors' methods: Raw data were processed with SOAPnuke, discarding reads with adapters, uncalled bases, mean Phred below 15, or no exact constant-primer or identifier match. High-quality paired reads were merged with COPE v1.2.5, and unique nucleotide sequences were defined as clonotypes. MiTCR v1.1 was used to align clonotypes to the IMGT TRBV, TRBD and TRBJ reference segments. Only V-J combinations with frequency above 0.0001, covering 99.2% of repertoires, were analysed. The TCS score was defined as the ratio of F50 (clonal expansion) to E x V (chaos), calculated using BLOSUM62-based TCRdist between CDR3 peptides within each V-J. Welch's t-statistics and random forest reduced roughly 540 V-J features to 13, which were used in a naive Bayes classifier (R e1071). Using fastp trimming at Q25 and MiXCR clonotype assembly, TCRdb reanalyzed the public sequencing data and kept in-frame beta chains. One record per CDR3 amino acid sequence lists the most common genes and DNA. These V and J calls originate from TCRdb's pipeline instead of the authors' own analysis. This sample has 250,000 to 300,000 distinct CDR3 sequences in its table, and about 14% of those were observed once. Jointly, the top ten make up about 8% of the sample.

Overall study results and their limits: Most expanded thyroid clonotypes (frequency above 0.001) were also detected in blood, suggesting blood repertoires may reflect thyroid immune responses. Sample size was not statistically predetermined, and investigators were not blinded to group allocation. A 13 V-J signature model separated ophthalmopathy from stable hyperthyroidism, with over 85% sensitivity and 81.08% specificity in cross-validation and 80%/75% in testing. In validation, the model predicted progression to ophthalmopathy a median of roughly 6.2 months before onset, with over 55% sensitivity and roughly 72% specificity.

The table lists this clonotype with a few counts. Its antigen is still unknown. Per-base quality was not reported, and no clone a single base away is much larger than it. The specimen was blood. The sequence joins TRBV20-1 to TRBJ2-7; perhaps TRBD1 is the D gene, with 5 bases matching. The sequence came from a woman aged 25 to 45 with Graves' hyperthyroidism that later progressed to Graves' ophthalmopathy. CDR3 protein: CSAIGTGSYEQYF. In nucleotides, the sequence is TGCAGTGCTATTGGAACAGGCTCCTACGAGCAGTACTTC.